This T cell receptor (beta chain) derives from a study of neurological immune-mediated disorders. Study-wide results and caveats: Multiple sclerosis was found to have the least TCR clonal expansion, below healthy controls, and HTLV-1-associated myelopathy the most.

One entry per CDR3 protein, called by TCRdb with MiXCR from the 5' RACE reads. The sample consists of about 62,000 distinct CDR3 sequences, less than 6% of them appearing once. CDR3 length equals 14 residues. The V gene end was trimmed by 4 bases and the J gene end by 3 bases; junction bases not matched to a gene: 3. Per germline, CDR1 SGHRS and CDR2 YFSETQ. In its sample, this clonotype is medium-sized (0.01 to 0.1%). Antigen unknown. Sequencing was carried out using PBMCs. V is TRBV5-1 and J is TRBJ1-4; 7 nucleotides match TRBD1. The clonotype was recovered from a woman aged 50 to 60 with multiple sclerosis. The CDR3, as DNA: TGCGCCAGCAGCCGGGACAGACCTAATGAAAAACTGTTTTTT. Protein sequence: CASSRDRPNEKLFF.